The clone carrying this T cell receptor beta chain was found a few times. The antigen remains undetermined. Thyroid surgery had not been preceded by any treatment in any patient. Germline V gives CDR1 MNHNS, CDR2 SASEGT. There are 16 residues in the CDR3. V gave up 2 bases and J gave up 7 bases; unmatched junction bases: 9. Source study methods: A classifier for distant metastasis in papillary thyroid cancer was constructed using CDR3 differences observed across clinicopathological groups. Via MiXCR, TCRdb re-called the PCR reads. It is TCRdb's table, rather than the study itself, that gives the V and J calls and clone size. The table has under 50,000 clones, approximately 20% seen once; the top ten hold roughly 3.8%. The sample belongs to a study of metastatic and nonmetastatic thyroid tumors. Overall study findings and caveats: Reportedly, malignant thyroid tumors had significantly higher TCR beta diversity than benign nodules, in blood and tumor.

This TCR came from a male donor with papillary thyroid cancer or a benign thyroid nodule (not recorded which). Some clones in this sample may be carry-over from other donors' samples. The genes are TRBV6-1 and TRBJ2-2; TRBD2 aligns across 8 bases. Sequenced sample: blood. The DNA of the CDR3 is TGTGCCAGCAGTGAAATGGCGGGAGGTGGACACGGGGAGCTGTTTTTT. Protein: CASSEMAGGGHGELFF.